The 30 T cell receptor beta chains listed next were all sequenced from one sample in a study of T cell changes during pregnancy in multiple sclerosis. The data were produced by immunoSEQ multiplex PCR, yet TCRdb's version contains in-frame clones alone and is incomplete. The sample carries about 70,000 clones, over 80% recorded once. Sequenced here: peripheral blood, sampled before pregnancy. Source of these receptors: a female donor with multiple sclerosis, enrolled in a pregnancy study.

The V call is TRBV18, the J call TRBJ2-1, with 7 bases fitting TRBD2. V shed 0 bases and J 7 bases; nucleotides not matched to a gene: 6. The CDR3 consists of 15 residues. CDR1 and CDR2 (germline): KGHSH, LQKENI. The CDR3: CASSPPTLASNEQFF. The DNA for the CDR3 is TGTGCCAGCTCACCACCTACACTAGCGAGTAATGAGCAGTTCTTC.

The chain employs TRBV11-2 and TRBJ1-1; D may be TRBD1 (6 bases). V shed 5 bases and J shed 2 bases, with 12 bases lying between them. The CDR3 consists of 14 residues. Per the germline V gene, CDR1 is SGHAT and CDR2 is FQNNGV. CDR3 bases: TGTGCCAGCAGCCCACAACAGGGAAACACTGAAGCTTTCTTT. It codes for CASSPQQGNTEAFF.

This clone was observed a few times. The DNA of the CDR3 is TGTGCCAGCAGTGAATTGGATGCGACAGAATTGTACCAAGAGACCCAGTACTTC. Its protein product is CASSELDATELYQETQYF. The rearrangement links TRBV2 to TRBJ2-5; maybe TRBD1 (5 bases). The CDR3 length is 18 residues. The germline V gene encodes CDR1 SNHLY and CDR2 FYNNEI. V lost 2 bases to trimming and J lost 0 bases, with 19 bases between them.

This clone was recorded only once. The V call is TRBV4-3, the J call TRBJ2-7; 7 bases are shared with TRBD2. Unmatched junction bases numbered 4, after V lost 1 base and J lost 1 base. CDR1 and CDR2 (germline): LGHNA, YSLEER. This CDR3 comprises 15 residues. This CDR3 reads CASSQGASGSYEQYF. The CDR3 nucleotides are TGCGCCAGCAGCCAAGGGGCTAGCGGATCCTACGAGCAGTACTTC.

The rearrangement joins TRBV28 to TRBJ1-2; TRBD1 is a possible D gene (5 bases). V gave up 10 bases and J gave up 4 bases, with 10 bases separating them. Germline V gives CDR1 MDHEN, CDR2 SYDVKM. This CDR3 comprises 11 residues. CDR3 in DNA: TGTGCCACCGGACAAACCTATGGCTACACCTTC. It codes for CATGQTYGYTF.

By sample share, this clone is medium-sized. The rearrangement uses TRBV21-1 and TRBJ2-7; the D call TRBD1 from the table was never checked on the DNA. TRBV21-1 is recorded as a pseudogene. This CDR3 spans 15 amino acids. The CDR3 reads CASSKIATGPYEQYF. Written as DNA, the CDR3 is TGTGCCAGCAGCAAAATCGCGACAGGGCCCTACGAGCAGTACTTC.

This clone was counted once. The chain uses TRBV19 and TRBJ1-2; D ambiguous. Trimming took 4 bases from V and 5 from J, leaving 14 bases between them. Per germline, CDR1 LNHDA and CDR2 SQIVND (reference sequence). The CDR3 extends over 14 amino acids. CDR3 amino acids: CASSTPPSGYGYTF. The CDR3 region has the DNA TGTGCCAGTAGTACACCCCCTAGTGGATATGGCTACACCTTC.

The genes are TRBV5-1 and TRBJ1-1; D not certain. The V and J ends lost 4 bases and 2 bases respectively, with 9 bases between them. CDR1 is SGHRS, CDR2 YFSETQ, per germline. The CDR3 loop spans 13 amino acids. The CDR3 DNA reads TGCGCCAGCAGCCCGCTAAGTAACACTGAAGCTTTCTTT. This sequence encodes CASSPLSNTEAFF.

V is TRBV19 and J is TRBJ2-5, with 7 bases that match TRBD1. CDR3 length: 14 amino acids. Germline lookup yields CDR1 LNHDA and CDR2 SQIVND (reference sequence). The V segment lost 5 bases and the J segment 1 base; nucleotides outside the gene matches: 4. For the CDR3, the DNA is TGTGCCAGTAGTCTCAGGACAGGCCAAGAGACCCAGTACTTC. It is translated as CASSLRTGQETQYF. The whole variable domain, filled in from reference TRBV19 and TRBJ2-5, reads DGGITQSPKYLFRKEGQNVTLSCEQNLNHDAMYWYRQDPGQGLRLIYYSQIVNDFQKGDIAEGYSVSREKKESFPLTVTSAQKNPTAFYLCASSLRTGQETQYFGPGTRLLVL.

This clone was seen just once. The chain joins TRBV10-3 to TRBJ1-1, with 7 bases lining up with TRBD1. The CDR3 length is 14 residues. V shed 0 bases, J shed 4 bases, and the junction held 2 bases outside the gene matches. From germline, CDR1 is ENHRY and CDR2 SYGVKD. CDR3 nucleotides: TGTGCCATCAGTGAGTCGGCAGGGGGCACTGAAGCTTTCTTT. It specifies CAISESAGGTEAFF.

The chain is built from TRBV7-9 and TRBJ2-5, with D possibly matching TRBD1 (6 bases). Germline assignment: CDR1 SEHNR and CDR2 FQNEAQ (reference sequence). V shed 2 bases and J shed 6 bases, with 10 bases lying between them. The CDR3 length is 13 residues. CDR3 sequence reads: CASSLTQGKTQYF. In DNA, the CDR3 is TGTGCCAGCAGCTTAACACAGGGAAAGACCCAGTACTTC.

The chain has TRBV5-6 and TRBJ1-5; 8 nucleotides agree with TRBD1. This CDR3 has 14 amino acids. The V segment lost 3 bases and the J segment 5 bases; nucleotides outside the gene matches: 4. CDR1 and CDR2 from the germline V gene are SGHDT and YYEEEE. CDR3 region: CASSYWTGYQPQHF. Here the CDR3 DNA reads TGTGCCAGCAGCTACTGGACAGGGTATCAGCCCCAGCATTTT.

The DNA for the CDR3 is TGTGCCAGCAGCCAAGATAGGGGGCAGGTGAACACTGAAGCTTTCTTT. It codes for CASSQDRGQVNTEAFF. This chain uses TRBV14 with TRBJ1-1, with 7 bases matching TRBD1. The V gene end was trimmed by 0 bases and the J gene end by 0 bases; junction bases not matched to a gene: 4. Looked up from germline, CDR1 is SGHDN and CDR2 is FVKESK. CDR3 size: 16 residues.

The chain has TRBV27 and TRBJ1-1, with TRBD1 identical over 8 bases. Germline loops: CDR1 MNHEY, CDR2 SMNVEV (reference sequence). This CDR3 has 15 amino acids. V trimming: 5 bases; J trimming: 2 bases; junction bases outside the gene matches: 7. The CDR3 DNA reads TGTGCCAGCAGTCACCGGACAGGGTTAAACACTGAAGCTTTCTTT. It encodes CASSHRTGLNTEAFF.

Details on this clone: The sample carries other DNA sequences with the same CDR3. The chain recombines TRBV27 with TRBJ2-6; D unclear. With 8 bases removed from V and 0 bases from J, the gap between germline ends came to 8 bases. This CDR3 region has 14 residues. The germline V gene encodes CDR1 MNHEY and CDR2 SMNVEV (reference sequence). CDR3 sequence reads: CASRALSGANVLTF. CDR3 coding DNA: TGTGCCAGCCGCGCCCTCTCTGGGGCCAACGTCCTGACTTTC.

This clone was picked up many times. The V and J genes are TRBV4-3 and TRBJ2-7; D possibly corresponds to TRBD2 (5 bases). V lost 1 base, J lost 0 bases, and 13 bases lay in between. Per the germline V gene, CDR1 is LGHNA and CDR2 is YSLEER. The CDR3 is 16 residues long. The CDR3 DNA reads TGCGCCAGCAGCCAAGGGGTGGGAGACGGCTCCTACGAGCAGTACTTC. It encodes CASSQGVGDGSYEQYF.

The V gene is TRBV6-1, the J gene TRBJ2-7; 7 bases are a match to TRBD1. The CDR3 has 12 amino acids. CDR1 and CDR2 (germline): MNHNS, SASEGT. Germline trimming cut 5 bases from V and 6 bases from J; bases unmatched to any gene: 4. The DNA of the CDR3 is TGTGCCAGCAGTTATTCAGGGGGCGAGCAGTACTTC. Translating it yields CASSYSGGEQYF.

This clone was observed a few times. The gene calls are TRBV27 and TRBJ2-1; perhaps TRBD1 as D (6 bases). The V end was cut by 7 bases, the J end by 2 bases, with 9 bases between. The CDR3 sequence is 13 residues long. Germline CDR1 reads MNHEY; CDR2 reads SMNVEV (reference sequence). This CDR3 reads CASTEGAYNEQFF. The DNA for the CDR3 is TGTGCCAGCACTGAGGGGGCCTACAATGAGCAGTTCTTC.

The chain combines TRBV19 with TRBJ2-2; TRBD1 agrees at 7 bases. CDR1 LNHDA and CDR2 SQIVND come from the germline V gene (reference sequence). The CDR3 is 14 amino acids. With V trimmed by 5 bases and J by 6 bases, 6 bases remained unmatched. CDR3 nucleotides: TGTGCCAGTAGTTCAGGGACAGATCCCGGGGAGCTGTTTTTT. Translating it yields CASSSGTDPGELFF.

The chain employs TRBV29-1 and TRBJ2-1; perhaps TRBD2 as D (5 bases). V lost 4 bases and J 6 bases, leaving 10 bases between the germline ends. Germline-derived CDR1 and CDR2 are SQVTM and ANQGSEA. The CDR3 runs 12 residues. CDR3 sequence: CSVVLAGNEQFF. For the CDR3, the DNA is TGCAGCGTTGTGTTGGCGGGCAATGAGCAGTTCTTC.

This rearrangement joins TRBV5-6 to TRBJ1-1; 8 bases are a match to TRBD1. The CDR3 runs to 16 residues. The V gene end was trimmed by 2 bases and the J gene end by 1 base; junction bases not matched to a gene: 7. Germline lookup yields CDR1 SGHDT and CDR2 YYEEEE. Here the CDR3 DNA reads TGTGCCAGCAGCTTTTTGGACAGGGACTCGAACACTGAAGCTTTCTTT. It codes for CASSFLDRDSNTEAFF.

This clone was seen at least ten times. The chain is built from TRBV10-3 and TRBJ1-1; D uncertain. With 8 bases removed from V and 1 base from J, the gap between germline ends came to 14 bases. The CDR3 covers 14 residues. Germline lookup yields CDR1 ENHRY and CDR2 SYGVKD. CDR3 nucleotides: TGTGCCATCGCCCCTCTAAGTGAGAACACTGAAGCTTTCTTT. Amino acids: CAIAPLSENTEAFF.

J is TRBJ2-4 and V is TRBV7-9, with unresolved D. The V gene's germline CDR1 is SEHNR and CDR2 FQNEAQ (reference sequence). CDR3 size: 13 residues. The V gene lost 3 bases and the J gene lost 5 bases, with 8 bases spanning the gap. Here the CDR3 reads CASSFPGENIQYF. DNA of the CDR3: TGTGCCAGCAGCTTCCCCGGAGAAAACATTCAGTACTTC.

This clone came up once. CDR3 nucleotide sequence: TGTGCCACCAGCAGAGACCCGAGGTTAGCGGGAGCCGGGGAGCTGTTTTTT. As protein: CATSRDPRLAGAGELFF. This chain joins TRBV15 and TRBJ2-2, with 9 bases that match TRBD2. The CDR3 loop spans 17 amino acids. V dropped 0 bases and J dropped 6; count of bases not matched to a gene: 8. CDR1 and CDR2 (germline): LNHNV, YYDKDF (reference sequence).

CDR3 nucleotides: TGCGCCAGCAGCCAAACCCCGGGAGATATCAAGGATACGCAGTATTTT. This translates into CASSQTPGDIKDTQYF. The chain employs TRBV4-1 and TRBJ2-3, with a possible D match to TRBD2 (6 bases). CDR3 length: 16 amino acids. V lost 2 bases and J lost 6, with 18 bases in between. Germline CDR1 is MGHRA and CDR2 is YSYEKL.

This chain connects TRBV18 to TRBJ2-1, with D perhaps matching TRBD2 (6 bases). The germline V gene encodes CDR1 KGHSH and CDR2 LQKENI. The ends were cut back, 4 bases at V and 2 bases at J, with 12 bases in the middle. This CDR3 contains 15 residues. The CDR3 reads CASSRVGGTYNEQFF. The DNA for the CDR3 is TGTGCCAGCTCACGGGTGGGAGGTACCTACAATGAGCAGTTCTTC.

V is TRBV5-1 and J is TRBJ1-2; 7 bases are a match to TRBD1. The germline V gene has CDR1 SGHRS and CDR2 YFSETQ. The junction had 4 bases not matched to a gene; V was cut back by 0 bases and J by 8 bases. The CDR3 extends over 13 amino acids. The CDR3 spells CASSLGQGVGYTF. In DNA, the CDR3 is TGCGCCAGCAGCTTGGGACAGGGAGTGGGCTACACCTTC. Drawing the rest from reference TRBV5-1 and TRBJ1-2, the complete variable domain is KAGVTQTPRYLIKTRGQQVTLSCSPISGHRSVSWYQQTPGQGLQFLFEYFSETQRNKGNFPGRFSGRQFSNSRSEMNVSTLELGDSALYLCASSLGQGVGYTFGSGTRLTVV.

This chain connects TRBV9 to TRBJ2-5; TRBD2 matches 7 bases. This CDR3 is 16 amino acids long. Germline V gives CDR1 SGDLS, CDR2 YYNGEE. J lost 4 bases, V lost 4 bases, and 13 bases had no gene match. CDR3 coding DNA: TGTGCCAGCAGCTCCTCCCCCGGGCGGGAGCGAGAGACCCAGTACTTC. Protein sequence: CASSSSPGRERETQYF.

In its sample, this clone was seen once. The rearrangement uses TRBV11-2 and TRBJ2-1; 7 bases fit TRBD2. CDR1 is SGHAT and CDR2 is FQNNGV in the germline V gene. This CDR3 contains 14 residues. With V trimmed by 2 bases and J by 7 bases, 5 bases remained unmatched. CDR3 amino acids: CASSLLGSGNEQFF. The CDR3 coding sequence is TGTGCCAGCAGCTTATTAGGTAGCGGGAATGAGCAGTTCTTC.

The chain joins TRBV13 to TRBJ2-2, with a possible D match to TRBD1 (6 bases). V lost 5 bases, J lost 1 base, and 11 bases lay in between. The CDR3 contains 15 residues. The germline CDR1 and CDR2 sequences are PRHDT and FYEKMQ (reference sequence). CDR3 coding DNA: TGTGCCAGCAGCGACCCGACAGGGAACACCGGGGAGCTGTTTTTT. Translating gives CASSDPTGNTGELFF.